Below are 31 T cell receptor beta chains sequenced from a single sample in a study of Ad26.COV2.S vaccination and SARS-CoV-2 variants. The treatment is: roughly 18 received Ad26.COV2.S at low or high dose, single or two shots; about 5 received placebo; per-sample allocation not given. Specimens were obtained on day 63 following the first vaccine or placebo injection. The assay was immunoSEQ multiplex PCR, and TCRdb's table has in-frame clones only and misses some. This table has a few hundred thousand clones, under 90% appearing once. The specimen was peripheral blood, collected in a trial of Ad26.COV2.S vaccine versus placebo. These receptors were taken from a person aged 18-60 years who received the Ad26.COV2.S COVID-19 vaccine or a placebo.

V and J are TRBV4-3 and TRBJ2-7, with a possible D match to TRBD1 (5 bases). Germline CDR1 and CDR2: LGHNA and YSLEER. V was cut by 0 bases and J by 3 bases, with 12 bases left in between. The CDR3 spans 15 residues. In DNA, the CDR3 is TGCGCCAGCAGCCAAGATTTATCAGGGATCTACGAGCAGTACTTC. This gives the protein CASSQDLSGIYEQYF.

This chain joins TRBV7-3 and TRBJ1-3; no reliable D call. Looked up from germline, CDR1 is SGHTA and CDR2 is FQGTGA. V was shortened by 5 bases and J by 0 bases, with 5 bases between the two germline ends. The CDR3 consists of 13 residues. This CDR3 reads CASSRASGNTIYF. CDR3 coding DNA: TGTGCCAGCAGCCGAGCCTCTGGAAACACCATATATTTT.

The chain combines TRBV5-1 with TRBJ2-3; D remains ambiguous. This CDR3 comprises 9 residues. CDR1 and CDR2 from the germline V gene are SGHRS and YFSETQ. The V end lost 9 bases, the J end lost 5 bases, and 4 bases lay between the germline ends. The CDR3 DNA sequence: TGCGCCATATTAGATACGCAGTATTTT. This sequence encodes CAILDTQYF. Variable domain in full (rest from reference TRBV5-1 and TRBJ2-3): KAGVTQTPRYLIKTRGQQVTLSCSPISGHRSVSWYQQTPGQGLQFLFEYFSETQRNKGNFPGRFSGRQFSNSRSEMNVSTLELGDSALYLCAILDTQYFGPGTRLTVL.

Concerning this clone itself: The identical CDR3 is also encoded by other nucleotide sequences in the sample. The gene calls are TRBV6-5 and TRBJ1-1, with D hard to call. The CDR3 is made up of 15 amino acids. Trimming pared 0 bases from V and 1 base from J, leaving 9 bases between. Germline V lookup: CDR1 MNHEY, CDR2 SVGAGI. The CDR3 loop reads CASSYSRLGNTEAFF. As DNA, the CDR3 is TGTGCCAGCAGTTACTCTCGATTGGGGAACACTGAAGCTTTCTTT.

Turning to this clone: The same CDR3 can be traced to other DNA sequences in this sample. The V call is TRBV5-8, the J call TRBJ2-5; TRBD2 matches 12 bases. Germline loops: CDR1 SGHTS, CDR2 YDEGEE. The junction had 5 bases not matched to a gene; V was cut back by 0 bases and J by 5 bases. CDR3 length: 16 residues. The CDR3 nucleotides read TGTGCCAGCAGCTTGGGAGGACTAGCGGGGCGGGAGACCCAGTACTTC. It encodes CASSLGGLAGRETQYF.

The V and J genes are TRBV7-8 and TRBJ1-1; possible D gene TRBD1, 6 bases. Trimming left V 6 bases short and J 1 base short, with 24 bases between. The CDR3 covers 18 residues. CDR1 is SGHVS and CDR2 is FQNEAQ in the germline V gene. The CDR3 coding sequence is TGTGCCAGCAGTCCAGAGGGGGGCAGGGCCACGGGGAACACTGAAGCTTTCTTT. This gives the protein CASSPEGGRATGNTEAFF. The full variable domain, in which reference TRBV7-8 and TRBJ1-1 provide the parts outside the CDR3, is GAGVSQSPRYKVAKRGQDVALRCDPISGHVSLFWYQQALGQGPEFLTYFQNEAQLDKSGLPSDRFFAERPEGSVSTLKIQRTQQEDSAVYLCASSPEGGRATGNTEAFFGQGTRLTVV.

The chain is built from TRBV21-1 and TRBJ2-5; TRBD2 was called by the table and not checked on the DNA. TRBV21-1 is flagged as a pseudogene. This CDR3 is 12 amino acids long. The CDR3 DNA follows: TGTGCCAGCCCCGTCCGTCGGGAGACCCAGTACTTC. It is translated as CASPVRRETQYF.

CDR3 bases: TGTGCCAGCAGCTTGCAACCCGGGAAAACGAACACTGAAGCTTTCTTT. Its translation: CASSLQPGKTNTEAFF. The chain combines TRBV7-2 with TRBJ1-1; D is uncertain. Germline V gene data show CDR1 as SGHTA and CDR2 as FQGNSA. Between the trimmed V and J ends, which lost 3 bases and 1 base, there was a span of 15 bases. This CDR3 region has 16 residues.

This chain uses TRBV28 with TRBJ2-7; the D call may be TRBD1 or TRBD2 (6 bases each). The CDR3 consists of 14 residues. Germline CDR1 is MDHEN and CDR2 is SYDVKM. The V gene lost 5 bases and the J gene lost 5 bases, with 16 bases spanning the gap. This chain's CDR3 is CASSRELGGHEQYF. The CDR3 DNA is TGTGCCAGCAGTCGGGAACTGGGGGGCCACGAGCAGTACTTC.

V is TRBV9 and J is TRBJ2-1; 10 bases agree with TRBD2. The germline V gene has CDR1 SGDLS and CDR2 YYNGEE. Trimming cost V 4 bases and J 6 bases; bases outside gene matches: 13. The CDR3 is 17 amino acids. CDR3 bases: TGTGCCAGCAGCACATATGGTGGACTAGCGGCTATCAATGAGCAGTTCTTC. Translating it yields CASSTYGGLAAINEQFF.

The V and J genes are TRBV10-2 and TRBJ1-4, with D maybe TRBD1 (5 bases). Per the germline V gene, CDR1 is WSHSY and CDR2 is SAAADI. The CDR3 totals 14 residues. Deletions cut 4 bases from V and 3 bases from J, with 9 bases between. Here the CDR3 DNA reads TGCGCCAGCAGTGGAGGGGACTCTAATGAAAAACTGTTTTTT. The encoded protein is CASSGGDSNEKLFF.

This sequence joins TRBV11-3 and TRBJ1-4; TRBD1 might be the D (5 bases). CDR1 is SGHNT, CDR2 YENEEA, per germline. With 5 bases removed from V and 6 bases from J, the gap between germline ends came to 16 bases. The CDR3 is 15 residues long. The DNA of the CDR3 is TGTGCCAGCAGCCCGGGAGGTGGAGGGGATGAAAAACTGTTTTTT. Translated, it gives CASSPGGGGDEKLFF.

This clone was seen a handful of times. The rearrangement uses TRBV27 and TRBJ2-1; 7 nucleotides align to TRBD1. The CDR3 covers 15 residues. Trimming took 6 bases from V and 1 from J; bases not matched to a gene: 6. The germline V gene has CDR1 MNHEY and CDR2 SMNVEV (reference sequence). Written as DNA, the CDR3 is TGTGCCAGCAGACCGGGACAGCTATCCTACAATGAGCAGTTCTTC. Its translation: CASRPGQLSYNEQFF.

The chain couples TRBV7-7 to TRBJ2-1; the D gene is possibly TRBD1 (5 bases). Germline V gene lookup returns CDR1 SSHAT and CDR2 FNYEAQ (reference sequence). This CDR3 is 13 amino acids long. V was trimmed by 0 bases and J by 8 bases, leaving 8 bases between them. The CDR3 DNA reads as TGTGCCAGCAGCTTAGCCCAAGGGGATGAGCAGTTCTTC. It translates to CASSLAQGDEQFF.

The CDR3 DNA sequence: TGTGCCACCGTGGGGCTTATAAATCAGCCCCAGCATTTT. Its protein is CATVGLINQPQHF. This sequence joins TRBV10-3 and TRBJ1-5; D perhaps matches TRBD1 (5 bases). Looked up from germline, CDR1 is ENHRY and CDR2 is SYGVKD. The CDR3 is 13 amino acids. V was shortened by 10 bases and J by 4 bases, with 14 bases between the two germline ends.

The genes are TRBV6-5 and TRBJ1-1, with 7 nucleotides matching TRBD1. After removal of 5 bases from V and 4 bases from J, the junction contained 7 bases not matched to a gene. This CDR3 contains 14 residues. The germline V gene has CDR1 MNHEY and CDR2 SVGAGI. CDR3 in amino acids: CASSRDSAVTEAFF. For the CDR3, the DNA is TGTGCCAGCAGTAGGGACAGTGCGGTCACTGAAGCTTTCTTT.

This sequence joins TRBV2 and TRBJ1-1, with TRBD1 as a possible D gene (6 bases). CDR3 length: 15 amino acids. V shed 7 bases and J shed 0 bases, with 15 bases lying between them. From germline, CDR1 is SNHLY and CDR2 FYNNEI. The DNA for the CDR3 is TGTGCCAGCACCTCCATGGGGGCTATGAACACTGAAGCTTTCTTT. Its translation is CASTSMGAMNTEAFF. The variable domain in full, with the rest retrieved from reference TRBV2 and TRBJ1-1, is EPEVTQTPSHQVTQMGQEVILRCVPISNHLYFYWYRQILGQKVEFLVSFYNNEISEKSEIFDDQFSVERPDGSNFTLKIRSTKLEDSAMYFCASTSMGAMNTEAFFGQGTRLTVV.

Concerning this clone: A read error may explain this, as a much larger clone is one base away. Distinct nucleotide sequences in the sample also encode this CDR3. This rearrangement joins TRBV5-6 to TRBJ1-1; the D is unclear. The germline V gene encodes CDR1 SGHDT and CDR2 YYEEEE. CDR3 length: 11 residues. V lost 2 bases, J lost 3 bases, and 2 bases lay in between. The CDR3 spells CASSLYTEAFF. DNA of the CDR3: TGTGCCAGCAGCTTATACACTGAAGCTTTCTTT. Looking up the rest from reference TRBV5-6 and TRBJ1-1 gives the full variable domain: DAGVTQSPTHLIKTRGQQVTLRCSPKSGHDTVSWYQQALGQGPQFIFQYYEEEERQRGNFPDRFSGHQFPNYSSELNVNALLLGDSALYLCASSLYTEAFFGQGTRLTVV.

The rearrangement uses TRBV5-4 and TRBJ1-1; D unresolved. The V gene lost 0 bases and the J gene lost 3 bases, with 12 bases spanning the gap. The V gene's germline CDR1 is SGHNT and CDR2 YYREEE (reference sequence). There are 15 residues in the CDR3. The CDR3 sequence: CASSLAEQLHTEAFF. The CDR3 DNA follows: TGTGCCAGCAGCTTGGCTGAACAGCTTCACACTGAAGCTTTCTTT.

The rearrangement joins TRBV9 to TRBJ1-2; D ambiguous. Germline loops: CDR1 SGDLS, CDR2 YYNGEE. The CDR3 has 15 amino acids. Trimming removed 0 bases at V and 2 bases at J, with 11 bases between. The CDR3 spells CASSVGGTINYGYTF. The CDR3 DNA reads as TGTGCCAGCAGCGTAGGGGGTACCATAAACTATGGCTACACCTTC.

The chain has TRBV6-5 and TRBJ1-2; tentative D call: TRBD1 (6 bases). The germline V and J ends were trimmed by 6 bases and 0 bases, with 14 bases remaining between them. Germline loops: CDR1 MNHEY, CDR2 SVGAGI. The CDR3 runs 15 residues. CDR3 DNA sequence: TGTGCCAGCAGCCAAGGGGGGGGACCTAACTATGGCTACACCTTC. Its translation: CASSQGGGPNYGYTF.

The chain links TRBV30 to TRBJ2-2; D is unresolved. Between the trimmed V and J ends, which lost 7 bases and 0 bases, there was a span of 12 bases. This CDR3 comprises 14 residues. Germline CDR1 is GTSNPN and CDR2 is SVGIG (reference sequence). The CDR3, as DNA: TGTGCCTCCCCCCGCCCTACGAACACCGGGGAGCTGTTTTTT. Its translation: CASPRPTNTGELFF.

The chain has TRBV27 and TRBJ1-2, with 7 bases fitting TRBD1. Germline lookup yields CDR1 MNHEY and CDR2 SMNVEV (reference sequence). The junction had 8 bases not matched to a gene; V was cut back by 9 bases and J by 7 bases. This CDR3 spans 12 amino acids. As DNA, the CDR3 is TGTGCCAGAAGGGGGCAGGGCTGTGGCTACACCTTC. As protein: CARRGQGCGYTF.

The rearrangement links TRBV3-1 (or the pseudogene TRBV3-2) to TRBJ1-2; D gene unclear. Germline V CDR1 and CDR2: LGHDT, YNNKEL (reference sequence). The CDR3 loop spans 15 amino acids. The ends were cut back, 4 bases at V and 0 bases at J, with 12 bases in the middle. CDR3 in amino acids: CASSPYQGANYGYTF. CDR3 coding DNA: TGTGCCAGCAGCCCCTATCAAGGAGCTAACTATGGCTACACCTTC.

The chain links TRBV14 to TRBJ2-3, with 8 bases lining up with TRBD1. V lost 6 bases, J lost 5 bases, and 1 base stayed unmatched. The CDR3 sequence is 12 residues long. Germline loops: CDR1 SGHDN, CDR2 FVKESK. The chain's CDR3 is CASRQGGDTQYF. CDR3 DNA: TGTGCCAGCAGACAGGGGGGAGATACGCAGTATTTT. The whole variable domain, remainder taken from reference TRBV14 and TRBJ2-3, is EAGVTQFPSHSVIEKGQTVTLRCDPISGHDNLYWYRRVMGKEIKFLLHFVKESKQDESGMPNNRFLAERTGGTYSTLKVQPAELEDSGVYFCASRQGGDTQYFGPGTRLTVL.

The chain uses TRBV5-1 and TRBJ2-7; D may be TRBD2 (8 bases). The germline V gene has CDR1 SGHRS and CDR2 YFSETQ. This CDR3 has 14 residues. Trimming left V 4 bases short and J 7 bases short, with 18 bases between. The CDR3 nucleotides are TGCGCCAGCAGCCGGGAGGGGGCGACGGGGGAGCAGTACTTC. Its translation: CASSREGATGEQYF.

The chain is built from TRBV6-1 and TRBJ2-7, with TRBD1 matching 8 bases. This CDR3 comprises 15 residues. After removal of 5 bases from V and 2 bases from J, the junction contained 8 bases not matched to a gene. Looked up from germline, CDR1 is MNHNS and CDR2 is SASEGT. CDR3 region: CASSLGDRRTYEQYF. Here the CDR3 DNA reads TGTGCCAGCAGTTTGGGGGACAGGAGGACCTACGAGCAGTACTTC.

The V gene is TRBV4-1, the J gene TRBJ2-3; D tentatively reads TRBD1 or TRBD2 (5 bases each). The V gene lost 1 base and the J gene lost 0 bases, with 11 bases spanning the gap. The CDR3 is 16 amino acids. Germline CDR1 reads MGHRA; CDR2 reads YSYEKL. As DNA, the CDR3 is TGCGCCAGCAGCCAAGGGTACGGGGCGAGCACAGATACGCAGTATTTT. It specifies CASSQGYGASTDTQYF.

The CDR3 sequence is CASSEPPGRNNQPQHF. The CDR3 nucleotides are TGTGCCAGCAGTGAGCCACCGGGACGGAACAATCAGCCCCAGCATTTT. The chain uses TRBV6-1 and TRBJ1-5; a weak D match, TRBD1 (5 bases). The CDR3 sequence is 16 residues long. CDR1 is MNHNS and CDR2 is SASEGT in the germline V gene. Trimming took 3 bases from V and 3 from J, leaving 15 bases between them.

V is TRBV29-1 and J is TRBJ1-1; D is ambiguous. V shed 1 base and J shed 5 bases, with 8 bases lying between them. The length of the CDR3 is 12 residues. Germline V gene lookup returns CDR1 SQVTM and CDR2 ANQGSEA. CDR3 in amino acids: CSVEARRTEAFF. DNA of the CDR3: TGCAGCGTTGAAGCCCGGCGGACTGAAGCTTTCTTT.

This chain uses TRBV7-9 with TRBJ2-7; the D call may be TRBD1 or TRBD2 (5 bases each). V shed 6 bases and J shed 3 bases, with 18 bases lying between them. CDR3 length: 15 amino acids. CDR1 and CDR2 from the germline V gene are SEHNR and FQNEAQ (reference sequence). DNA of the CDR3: TGTGCCAGCAGTAGAGGGGCCTATAGTCTCTACGAGCAGTACTTC. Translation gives CASSRGAYSLYEQYF.